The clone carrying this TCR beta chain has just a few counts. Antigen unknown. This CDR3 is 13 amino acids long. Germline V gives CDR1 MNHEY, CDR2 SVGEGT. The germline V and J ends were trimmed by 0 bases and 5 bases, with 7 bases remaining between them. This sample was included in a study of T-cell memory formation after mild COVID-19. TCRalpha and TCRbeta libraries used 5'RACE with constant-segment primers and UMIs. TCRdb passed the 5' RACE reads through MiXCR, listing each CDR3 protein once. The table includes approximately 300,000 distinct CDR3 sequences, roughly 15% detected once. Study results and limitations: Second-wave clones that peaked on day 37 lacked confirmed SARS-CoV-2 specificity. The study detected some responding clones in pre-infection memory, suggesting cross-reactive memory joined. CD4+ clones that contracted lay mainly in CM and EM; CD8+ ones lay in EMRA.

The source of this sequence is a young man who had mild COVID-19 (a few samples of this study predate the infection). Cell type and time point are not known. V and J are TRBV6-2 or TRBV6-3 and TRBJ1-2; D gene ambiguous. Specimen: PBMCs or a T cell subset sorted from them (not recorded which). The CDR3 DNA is TGTGCCAGCAGTTACTCTGGGGATTATGGCTACACCTTC. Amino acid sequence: CASSYSGDYGYTF.